What follows describes a single T cell receptor beta chain. Its antigen is undetermined. This record comes from a study of T-cell memory formation after mild COVID-19. Study-level findings and limits: Unconfirmed was the SARS-CoV-2 specificity of second-wave clones that peaked on day 37.

5'RACE, which relied on constant-segment primers, yielded TCR alpha and TCR beta cDNA libraries carrying sample barcodes and UMIs. TCRdb reprocessed the 5' RACE reads via MiXCR and lists one record per CDR3 protein. This table holds tens of thousands of distinct CDR3 sequences, roughly 15% found once. The germline V and J ends were trimmed by 0 bases and 6 bases, with 10 bases remaining between them. The germline gives CDR1 MGHRA, CDR2 YSYEKL. This CDR3 spans 14 amino acids. V and J are TRBV4-1 and TRBJ2-3; no firm D call. This TCR came from a man between 18 and 35 years old who had mild COVID-19 (a few samples of this study predate the infection). Cell type and time point are not known. Input material: PBMCs or a T cell subset sorted from them (not recorded which). The CDR3 DNA reads as TGCGCCAGCAGCCAAGAGGTGGGTGGGGATACGCAGTATTTT. Its protein product is CASSQEVGGDTQYF.